This T cell receptor (beta chain) derives from a study of shared clonotypes between healthy human individuals. The CDR3 is 15 amino acids. The germline gives CDR1 SGHAT, CDR2 FQNNGV. V was pared by 4 bases and J by 1 base, with 2 bases of the junction left unmatched. The study drew its donors from healthy HIV-negative adults without recent acute infections or vaccinations. Both subsets, CD45RA+ naive and CD45RA-negative memory, were split from the CD4+ cells. General study points: What naive subsets generally showed was a larger estimated richness than memory subsets showed. The generation probabilities recorded for non-shared clonotypes fell below those of clonotypes shared by all four donors.

Here immunoSEQ multiplex PCR was the method, and the copy in TCRdb shows in-frame clones only, minus some. The data contain approximately 700,000 clones, around three quarters of them singletons. The sample holds one count of this clone. Antigen: not known. Source material: memory CD4+ T cells sorted from blood. Subset defined: CD45RA-negative fraction. The TCR comes from a woman in her twenties or thirties in good health. The V gene is TRBV11-2, the J gene TRBJ2-3; 10 nucleotides align to TRBD2. The CDR3 coding sequence is TGTGCCAGCAGCTCGCTAGCGGGGGGCACAGATACGCAGTATTTT. Amino acids: CASSSLAGGTDTQYF.